A selection of T cell receptor beta chains follows, all from one sample in a study of T-cell reconstitution after alpha-beta-depleted transplantation in children. TCRdb reprocessed the PCR reads via MiXCR and lists one record per CDR3 protein. The table records hundreds of thousands of distinct CDR3 sequences, 20% to 25% of them present only once. The sample in question was PBMCs, mostly from graft donor cells, obtained 360 days after TCRalphabeta/CD19-depleted stem cell transplant. The receptor source for this set is a boy under three years old who had a stem cell transplant for acute myeloid leukemia, so the T cells may come from the graft donor. The CDR3 runs from the conserved cysteine through the conserved F or W. The order of the fields is clone size, V gene, D gene, J gene, CDR3 protein, CDR3 DNA. A D gene is named only where the DNA matches it firmly. Clone size, where shown, is once, few, many, or a class for clones that have expanded.

>-|TRBV6-5|TRBD1|TRBJ2-2
CASSWGTGGKSGELFF
TGTGCCAGCAGTTGGGGGACAGGGGGCAAATCCGGGGAGCTGTTTTTT
>-|TRBV25-1|-|TRBJ1-1
CASSEFPNTEAFF
TGTGCCAGCAGTGAATTCCCGAACACTGAAGCTTTCTTT
>-|TRBV20-1|-|TRBJ2-3
CSARDGPGAGTDTQYF
TGCAGTGCTAGAGATGGGCCGGGGGCGGGCACAGATACGCAGTATTTT
>-|TRBV20-1|-|TRBJ2-3
CSARDPASTDTQYF
TGCAGTGCTAGAGACCCAGCTAGCACAGATACGCAGTATTTT
>many|TRBV3-1|-|TRBJ2-7
CASSQAGINSYEQYF
TGTGCCAGCAGCCAAGCGGGGATAAACTCTTACGAGCAGTACTTC
>few|TRBV7-3|-|TRBJ2-3
CASSLLGGSSTDTQYF
TGTGCCAGCAGCTTACTTGGGGGAAGCAGCACAGATACGCAGTATTTT
>few|TRBV20-1|-|TRBJ2-2
CSARRPGTGELFF
TGCAGTGCTAGGCGGCCAGGAACCGGGGAGCTGTTTTTT
>many|TRBV15|-|TRBJ2-7
CATSRGGVGYEQYF
TGTGCCACCAGCAGAGGTGGGGTGGGTTACGAGCAGTACTTC
>few|TRBV12-3/TRBV12-4|-|TRBJ1-2
CASSLTGTYGYTF
TGTGCCAGCAGTTTAACCGGGACATATGGCTACACCTTC
>many|TRBV7-8|TRBD1|TRBJ2-1
CASSSPSTGPFYNEQFF
TGTGCCAGCAGCTCCCCCTCGACAGGGCCCTTCTACAATGAGCAGTTCTTC
>many|TRBV4-2|-|TRBJ2-5
CATQQSRQVGETQYF
TGTGCCACCCAGCAATCTCGACAGGTCGGAGAGACCCAGTACTTC
>-|TRBV6-5|TRBD2|TRBJ2-1
CASSYFAGGDYEQFF
TGTGCCAGCAGTTACTTTGCGGGGGGCGACTATGAGCAGTTCTTC
>few|TRBV7-2|-|TRBJ2-5
CASSLILAGPSQETQYF
TGTGCCAGCAGCTTAATACTGGCGGGGCCCTCCCAAGAGACCCAGTACTTC
>many|TRBV7-2|TRBD2|TRBJ2-3
CASSLTSGLAGGPTQYF
TGTGCCAGCAGCTTAACATCAGGACTAGCGGGGGGCCCTACGCAGTATTTT
>-|TRBV20-1|-|TRBJ1-2
CSAPPVYGGYTF
TGCAGTGCTCCACCCGTCTACGGTGGCTACACCTTC
>few|TRBV20-1|TRBD2|TRBJ2-1
CSARDREAGETYNEQFF
TGCAGTGCTAGAGATCGGGAAGCGGGGGAAACCTACAATGAGCAGTTCTTC
>-|TRBV12-5|-|TRBJ2-5
CASASEGGFSEETQYF
TGTGCTAGTGCCTCTGAAGGGGGTTTCTCCGAAGAGACCCAGTACTTC
>many|TRBV7-2|-|TRBJ2-3
CASSSITGLISTDTQYF
TGTGCCAGCAGCTCTATTACGGGACTTATTAGCACAGATACGCAGTATTTT
>many|TRBV4-3|-|TRBJ2-1
CASSLSKGIGLNYNEQFF
TGCGCCAGCAGCCTAAGTAAAGGAATAGGGCTCAACTACAATGAGCAGTTCTTC
>few|TRBV20-1|-|TRBJ1-5
CSATAGTQPQHF
TGCAGTGCTACAGCCGGGACCCAGCCCCAGCATTTT
>-|TRBV20-1|TRBD1|TRBJ2-1
CSARSMGQGGGEQFF
TGCAGTGCTAGATCGATGGGACAGGGAGGTGGGGAGCAGTTCTTC
>-|TRBV20-1|-|TRBJ1-5
CSSGSSGQPQHF
TGCAGTTCTGGGAGCAGTGGGCAGCCCCAGCATTTT
>many|TRBV5-5|-|TRBJ2-7
CASSLGHSEQYF
TGTGCCAGCAGCTTGGGTCATTCCGAGCAGTACTTC
>many|TRBV5-1|-|TRBJ1-5
CASSLAGQRGNQPQHF
TGCGCCAGCAGCTTGGCCGGACAGCGAGGCAATCAGCCCCAGCATTTT
>many|TRBV4-2|-|TRBJ2-1
CASSQDAVLSYNEQFF
TGTGCCAGCAGCCAAGACGCCGTCCTCTCCTACAATGAGCAGTTCTTC
>many|TRBV6-5|TRBD1|TRBJ1-2
CASSSETGGLGYTF
TGTGCCAGCAGTTCCGAGACAGGGGGCCTTGGCTACACCTTC
>-|TRBV5-1|TRBD1|TRBJ2-1
CASSTPGGGGYNEQFF
TGCGCCAGCAGCACCCCAGGGGGTGGAGGATACAATGAGCAGTTCTTC
>-|TRBV6-5|-|TRBJ1-6
CASSYGGKERSPLHF
TGTGCCAGCAGTTACGGAGGGAAAGAAAGGTCACCCCTCCACTTT
>few|TRBV20-1|-|TRBJ2-5
CSAILLAQETQYF
TGCAGTGCTATATTACTAGCCCAAGAGACCCAGTACTTC
>many|TRBV6-5|-|TRBJ2-1
CASSPSGTYYNEQFF
TGTGCCAGCAGCCCATCCGGGACTTACTACAATGAGCAGTTCTTC
>many|TRBV12-3/TRBV12-4|TRBD1|TRBJ1-6
CASSLTGVNNSPLHF
TGTGCCAGCAGCCTAACAGGGGTTAATAATTCACCCCTCCACTTT
>many|TRBV20-1|TRBD2|TRBJ2-1
CSARSTSGGLHNEQFF
TGCAGTGCTAGATCGACTAGCGGGGGGCTACACAATGAGCAGTTCTTC
>many|TRBV7-2|-|TRBJ2-3
CASSLRDRTDTQYF
TGTGCCAGCAGCCTCAGGGACCGCACAGATACGCAGTATTTT
>-|TRBV20-1|-|TRBJ1-4
CSATGTDTFNEKLFF
TGCAGTGCTACCGGGACGGACACCTTTAATGAAAAACTGTTTTTT
>many|TRBV7-9|-|TRBJ2-3
CASSFVGLRTDTQYF
TGTGCCAGCAGCTTTGTGGGACTTCGCACAGATACGCAGTATTTT
>once|TRBV6-1|TRBD2|TRBJ2-3
CASSEALASGGDMDTQYF
TGTGCCAGCAGTGAAGCATTGGCTAGCGGGGGGGACATGGATACGCAGTATTTT
>-|TRBV27|TRBD2|TRBJ2-2
CASLREGTGELFF
TGTGCCAGCCTGCGGGAGGGGACCGGGGAGCTGTTTTTT
>-|TRBV12-3/TRBV12-4|-|TRBJ2-7
CASSYRDTNYEQYF
TGTGCCAGCAGTTACCGGGACACAAATTACGAGCAGTACTTC
>-|TRBV19|TRBD2|TRBJ2-7
CASSVRGLAYEQYF
TGTGCCAGTAGTGTACGAGGACTAGCCTACGAGCAGTACTTC
>few|TRBV6-4|TRBD2|TRBJ2-7
CASSDSGGETYEQYF
TGTGCCAGCAGTGACTCCGGGGGGGAGACGTACGAGCAGTACTTC
>-|TRBV12-3/TRBV12-4|-|TRBJ2-5
CASSLKRGHGRKTQYF
TGTGCCAGCAGTTTGAAACGGGGGCACGGGAGGAAGACCCAGTACTTC
>-|TRBV12-3/TRBV12-4|TRBD1|TRBJ1-5
CASSLGQGAIMCGNQPQHF
TGTGCCAGCAGTTTAGGGCAGGGGGCGATCATGTGCGGCAATCAGCCCCAGCATTTT
>-|TRBV6-5|TRBD1|TRBJ1-4
CASSYADRGISNEKLFF
TGTGCCAGCAGTTACGCGGACAGGGGTATATCTAATGAAAAACTGTTTTTT
>many|TRBV14|-|TRBJ2-5
CASSQLETQYF
TGTGCCAGCAGCCAATTAGAGACCCAGTACTTC
>-|TRBV9|TRBD2|TRBJ2-1
CASSARLAGGEQQFF
TGTGCCAGCAGCGCCCGACTAGCGGGGGGGGAACAGCAGTTCTTC
>many|TRBV7-2|-|TRBJ2-5
CASSLRQSLPQETQYF
TGTGCCAGCAGCCTAAGACAGAGTCTACCTCAAGAGACCCAGTACTTC
>-|TRBV7-9|-|TRBJ2-5
CASSLRTKQETQYF
TGTGCCAGCAGCTTACGGACGAAACAAGAGACCCAGTACTTC
>few|TRBV20-1|TRBD2|TRBJ2-3
CSARDKIAQRGVTDTQYF
TGCAGTGCTAGAGATAAGATCGCCCAGCGGGGGGTCACAGATACGCAGTATTTT
>-|TRBV11-2|TRBD1|TRBJ1-1
CASSLRGTGWEMNTEAFF
TGTGCCAGCAGCTTAAGGGGGACAGGGTGGGAGATGAACACTGAAGCTTTCTTT
>few|TRBV2|TRBD2|TRBJ2-1
CASSRTSGGYSYNEQFF
TGTGCCAGCAGCCGGACTAGCGGGGGGTACTCCTACAATGAGCAGTTCTTC
>-|TRBV20-1|-|TRBJ1-1
CSARSGTEMNTEAFF
TGCAGTGCTAGATCGGGGACCGAGATGAACACTGAAGCTTTCTTT
>few|TRBV20-1|-|TRBJ2-3
CSATRTTSTDTQYF
TGCAGTGCTACCCGGACAACCAGCACAGATACGCAGTATTTT
>few|TRBV9|TRBD1|TRBJ2-7
CASSPKTGFYEQYF
TGTGCCAGCAGCCCTAAGACAGGGTTCTACGAGCAGTACTTC
>few|TRBV11-2|TRBD2|TRBJ2-3
CASSIPSGTSTDTQYF
TGTGCCAGCAGCATCCCTAGCGGCACTAGCACAGATACGCAGTATTTT
>-|TRBV28|-|TRBJ2-4
CASSGEGIQYF
TGTGCCAGCAGTGGTGAAGGCATTCAGTACTTC
>-|TRBV7-8|TRBD2|TRBJ2-3
CASSPIAGGGGTDTQYF
TGTGCCAGCAGCCCCATAGCGGGGGGCGGGGGCACAGATACGCAGTATTTT